The 30 T cell receptor beta chains reported below all come from one sample, sequenced in a study of cytomegalovirus exposure and HLA in healthy donors. This PCR relied on a set of 60 Vbeta primers and 13 Jbeta primers. Measured with immunoSEQ multiplex PCR; TCRdb has only the in-frame clones, and not every one. The sample lists 50,000 to 70,000 clones; 55% to 75% were seen once. The sequenced material came from PBMCs. Receptor source: a man aged 35-49 years in good health and CMV-seropositive.

This rearrangement joins TRBV6-5 to TRBJ1-2; 11 bases fit TRBD1. There are 15 residues in the CDR3. In germline, CDR1 is MNHEY, CDR2 SVGAGI. After removal of 2 bases from V and 4 bases from J, the junction contained 3 bases not matched to a gene. The DNA for the CDR3 is TGTGCCAGCAGTTACGGGACAGGGGGATCCTATGGCTACACCTTC. The encoded protein is CASSYGTGGSYGYTF.

V usage is TRBV4-3 and J usage is TRBJ2-3; D is perhaps TRBD2 (5 bases). CDR1 is LGHNA, CDR2 YSLEER, per germline. With 6 bases removed from V and 1 base from J, the gap between germline ends came to 11 bases. CDR3 size: 14 residues. This CDR3 reads CASRPGIGTDTQYF. In DNA, the CDR3 is TGCGCCAGCAGGCCGGGGATTGGCACAGATACGCAGTATTTT.

The rearrangement uses TRBV10-1 and TRBJ1-1, with 12 bases identical to TRBD1. There are 15 residues in the CDR3. Germline CDR1 reads WNHNN; CDR2 reads SYGVQD (reference sequence). With V trimmed by 6 bases and J by 7 bases, 9 bases remained unmatched. The CDR3 bases are TGCGCCAGCAGCCGGGGACAGGGGGCGCGGGATGAAGCTTTCTTT. It is translated as CASSRGQGARDEAFF.

This clone was seen only a few times. The chain employs TRBV6-5 and TRBJ2-1, with 10 positions matching TRBD1. There are 15 residues in the CDR3. With V trimmed by 4 bases and J by 7 bases, 7 bases remained unmatched. CDR1 MNHEY and CDR2 SVGAGI come from the germline V gene. CDR3 region: CASSSGTGVLNEQFF. CDR3 nucleotides: TGTGCCAGCAGTTCCGGGACAGGGGTTTTAAATGAGCAGTTCTTC.

The V and J genes are TRBV2 and TRBJ2-7; the D gene is possibly TRBD1 (5 bases). The germline V gene has CDR1 SNHLY and CDR2 FYNNEI. The germline V and J ends were trimmed by 2 bases and 3 bases, with 11 bases remaining between them. The CDR3 extends over 14 amino acids. CDR3 amino acids: CASSEPAGIYEQYF. Here the CDR3 DNA reads TGTGCCAGCAGTGAACCGGCAGGGATCTACGAGCAGTACTTC.

This chain connects TRBV27 to TRBJ2-7, with 9 nucleotides matching TRBD1. Germline assignment: CDR1 MNHEY and CDR2 SMNVEV (reference sequence). V lost 8 bases, J lost 2 bases, and 7 bases stayed unmatched. The length of the CDR3 is 14 residues. For the CDR3, the DNA is TGTGCCAGCCAAACGGGACAGGGAGCCTACGAGCAGTACTTC. It encodes CASQTGQGAYEQYF.

This clone was picked up one time. The CDR3: CASRPHDSAYEQYF. The CDR3, as DNA: TGCGCCAGCAGGCCACATGACAGCGCCTACGAGCAGTACTTC. The chain uses TRBV5-1 and TRBJ2-7; possible D gene TRBD1, 5 bases. The V gene lost 5 bases and the J gene lost 2 bases, with 14 bases spanning the gap. The CDR3 is 14 residues long. The germline gives CDR1 SGHRS, CDR2 YFSETQ.

This chain links TRBV2 with TRBJ1-2, with D possibly matching TRBD1 (5 bases). The CDR3 is 13 residues long. Germline-derived CDR1 and CDR2 are SNHLY and FYNNEI. The V gene lost 5 bases and the J gene lost 3 bases, with 10 bases spanning the gap. CDR3 region: CASSPDRDYGYTF. The DNA of the CDR3 is TGTGCCAGCAGTCCAGACAGAGACTATGGCTACACCTTC.

The chain links TRBV5-5 to TRBJ2-3; D unclear. The V gene's germline CDR1 is SGHKS and CDR2 YYEKEE (reference sequence). The length of the CDR3 is 14 residues. V was pared by 0 bases and J by 5 bases, with 10 bases between. The CDR3 DNA follows: TGTGCCAGCAGCTTGGAGCTAGTTCTAGATACGCAGTATTTT. Protein product: CASSLELVLDTQYF.

The genes are TRBV28 and TRBJ2-7, with 7 bases lining up with TRBD2. The V and J ends lost 2 bases and 4 bases, in that order; junction bases with no gene match: 5. The CDR3 extends over 14 amino acids. Germline values: CDR1 MDHEN, CDR2 SYDVKM. The CDR3 region is CASSLGPGGYEQYF. In DNA form, the CDR3 reads TGTGCCAGCAGTTTAGGCCCGGGGGGTTACGAGCAGTACTTC.

This clone was counted only a few times. The gene calls are TRBV5-1 and TRBJ2-1; TRBD2 agrees at 10 bases. With V trimmed by 5 bases and J by 7 bases, 9 bases remained unmatched. The CDR3 covers 15 residues. Germline V gene sequence: CDR1 SGHRS, CDR2 YFSETQ. The CDR3 bases are TGCGCCAGCAGAGCGGTGGTGACTAGCGGGAATGAGCAGTTCTTC. This encodes CASRAVVTSGNEQFF.

In this sample, this clone turned up a few times. The chain is built from TRBV10-3 and TRBJ2-6, with TRBD2 identical over 15 bases. V shed 6 bases, J shed 4 bases, and the junction held 4 bases outside the gene matches. This CDR3 has 17 amino acids. Germline CDR1 and CDR2: ENHRY and SYGVKD. The CDR3 sequence is CAIRGTSGGPGANVLTF. The CDR3 nucleotides are TGTGCCATCAGGGGGACTAGCGGGGGGCCAGGGGCCAACGTCCTGACTTTC.

The chain carries TRBV19 and TRBJ2-1, with 15 positions matching TRBD2. CDR3 length: 17 amino acids. The J segment lost 7 bases and the V segment lost 5 bases, leaving 9 bases of the junction unmatched. Germline values: CDR1 LNHDA, CDR2 SQIVND (reference sequence). The CDR3 here is CASSGGLAGGPRNEQFF. The CDR3 bases are TGTGCCAGTAGTGGAGGACTAGCGGGGGGGCCAAGGAATGAGCAGTTCTTC.

V and J are TRBV29-1 and TRBJ1-2, with D possibly matching TRBD1 (5 bases). Per germline, CDR1 SQVTM and CDR2 ANQGSEA. Trimming shortened V by 3 bases and J by 8 bases, and 25 bases separated the two germline ends. This CDR3 has 16 residues. DNA for the CDR3: TGCAGCGTTGACCCTCTCCAGGGTTTGATTTCGGAAGGCTACACCTTC. As protein: CSVDPLQGLISEGYTF.

The CDR3 loop is CASSYGGEGAETQYF. CDR3 nucleotides: TGTGCCAGCAGTTACGGGGGAGAGGGGGCAGAGACCCAGTACTTC. This chain links TRBV6-5 with TRBJ2-5; 7 bases are a match to TRBD1. CDR3 length: 15 amino acids. V was pared by 2 bases and J by 4 bases, with 7 bases of the junction left unmatched. Germline V gene data show CDR1 as MNHEY and CDR2 as SVGAGI.

The chain combines TRBV29-1 with TRBJ1-2, with D maybe TRBD1 (5 bases). This CDR3 has 11 amino acids. V was cut by 7 bases and J by 6 bases, with 12 bases left in between. Germline V gives CDR1 SQVTM, CDR2 ANQGSEA. CDR3 region: CSAGGTDGYTF. The DNA for the CDR3 is TGCAGCGCTGGAGGGACGGATGGCTACACCTTC.

This clone was seen only a few times. The gene calls are TRBV4-1 and TRBJ1-5; 7 bases are shared with TRBD1. Trimming took 3 bases from V and 6 from J; bases not matched to a gene: 2. Germline CDR1 reads MGHRA; CDR2 reads YSYEKL. There are 13 residues in the CDR3. The CDR3 reads CASSHRQGQPQHF. DNA of the CDR3: TGCGCCAGCAGCCATAGACAGGGTCAGCCCCAGCATTTT.

The chain has TRBV7-2 and TRBJ2-5; TRBD1 aligns across 8 bases. Trimming cost V 5 bases and J 1 base; bases outside gene matches: 12. The germline gives CDR1 SGHTA, CDR2 FQGNSA. The CDR3 consists of 17 residues. CDR3 loop: CASSTDRAGLLQETQYF. As DNA, the CDR3 is TGTGCCAGCAGCACGGACAGGGCCGGTCTCCTCCAAGAGACCCAGTACTTC.

The V and J genes are TRBV10-1 and TRBJ2-1, with TRBD2 as a possible D gene (6 bases). Germline CDR1 reads WNHNN; CDR2 reads SYGVQD (reference sequence). CDR3 length: 17 residues. The V end lost 1 base, the J end lost 2 bases, and 15 bases lay between the germline ends. The CDR3 region has the DNA TGCGCCAGCAGTGAGTTCTTTCGGGGGTCCCCCTACAATGAGCAGTTCTTC. This encodes CASSEFFRGSPYNEQFF.

This chain connects TRBV19 to TRBJ2-7, with TRBD1 matching 9 bases. With V trimmed by 6 bases and J by 7 bases, 7 bases remained unmatched. This CDR3 is 13 amino acids long. CDR1 and CDR2 (germline): LNHDA, SQIVND (reference sequence). This CDR3 is CASRGTGSGEQYF. The CDR3 bases are TGTGCCAGTAGAGGGACAGGGAGTGGGGAGCAGTACTTC.

The CDR3 loop reads CAWSGDRGRRGYTF. In DNA, the CDR3 is TGTGCCTGGAGCGGGGACAGGGGGCGCAGGGGCTACACCTTC. The genes are TRBV30 and TRBJ1-2; 12 bases are a match to TRBD1. Looked up from germline, CDR1 is GTSNPN and CDR2 is SVGIG (reference sequence). This CDR3 is built from 14 residues. The V and J ends lost 3 bases and 8 bases, in that order; junction bases with no gene match: 7. Looking up the rest from reference TRBV30 and TRBJ1-2 gives the full variable domain: SQTIHQWPATLVQPVGSPLSLECTVEGTSNPNLYWYRQAAGRGLQLLFYSVGIGQISSEVPQNLSASRPQDRQFILSSKKLLLSDSGFYLCAWSGDRGRRGYTFGSGTRLTVV.

The J gene is TRBJ1-2, the V gene TRBV29-1, with a possible D match to TRBD1 (5 bases). The CDR3 has 11 amino acids. CDR1 is SQVTM, CDR2 ANQGSEA, per germline. Deletions cut 4 bases from V and 6 bases from J, with 9 bases between. The CDR3 reads CSVGGGNGYTF. The CDR3 nucleotides read TGCAGCGTTGGGGGGGGGAATGGCTACACCTTC.

V is TRBV6-5 and J is TRBJ2-1; no definite D call. The V end lost 0 bases, the J end lost 8 bases, and 8 bases lay between the germline ends. Germline CDR1 and CDR2: MNHEY and SVGAGI. The CDR3 covers 13 residues. The CDR3 DNA follows: TGTGCCAGCAGTTACTCGAGTTACGATGAGCAGTTCTTC. Protein sequence: CASSYSSYDEQFF.

V is TRBV19 and J is TRBJ2-2, with no clear D. The CDR3 spans 13 residues. The germline gives CDR1 LNHDA, CDR2 SQIVND (reference sequence). Deletions cut 3 bases from V and 5 bases from J, with 7 bases between. CDR3 loop: CASSMLETGELFF. The CDR3 bases are TGTGCCAGTAGTATGCTAGAAACCGGGGAGCTGTTTTTT.

The chain joins TRBV18 to TRBJ1-1; TRBD1 is a possible D gene (6 bases). Germline-derived CDR1 and CDR2 are KGHSH and LQKENI. CDR3 length: 13 residues. With 6 bases removed from V and 0 bases from J, the gap between germline ends came to 8 bases. CDR3 nucleotide sequence: TGTGCCAGCTCCAGGGACATGAACACTGAAGCTTTCTTT. This gives the protein CASSRDMNTEAFF.

The chain couples TRBV6-5 to TRBJ1-1; D is undetermined. CDR3 size: 14 residues. CDR1 and CDR2 (germline): MNHEY, SVGAGI. V was shortened by 0 bases and J by 6 bases, with 11 bases between the two germline ends. CDR3 region: CASSYSTRGAEAFF. CDR3 nucleotides: TGTGCCAGCAGTTACTCGACACGGGGAGCTGAAGCTTTCTTT.

This clone was recorded only once. The chain employs TRBV4-1 and TRBJ1-1, with 7 bases that match TRBD1. Germline trimming cut 4 bases from V and 1 base from J; bases unmatched to any gene: 3. This CDR3 spans 14 amino acids. Germline CDR1 is MGHRA and CDR2 is YSYEKL. Here the CDR3 DNA reads TGCGCCAGCAGCCTGGGACAGAAGAACACTGAAGCTTTCTTT. It codes for CASSLGQKNTEAFF.

CDR3 region: CASTHTRSSGNTIYF. The CDR3, as DNA: TGTGCCAGCACCCATACCAGGTCCTCTGGAAACACCATATATTTT. This sequence joins TRBV6-5 and TRBJ1-3; D unresolved. This CDR3 spans 15 amino acids. V was pared by 7 bases and J by 0 bases, with 13 bases between. CDR1 and CDR2 (germline): MNHEY, SVGAGI.

V is TRBV19 and J is TRBJ1-1; tentatively, D is TRBD1 (5 bases). This CDR3 spans 16 amino acids. Looked up from germline, CDR1 is LNHDA and CDR2 is SQIVND (reference sequence). Between the trimmed V and J ends, which lost 4 bases and 1 base, there was a span of 16 bases. CDR3 sequence (DNA): TGTGCCAGTAGTAAAGACCGACAGCGGGCGAACACTGAAGCTTTCTTT. Residues: CASSKDRQRANTEAFF.

The chain carries TRBV9 and TRBJ1-1; D unresolved. This CDR3 region has 13 residues. V lost 0 bases, J lost 1 base, and 4 bases lay in between. Germline assignment: CDR1 SGDLS and CDR2 YYNGEE. This CDR3 reads CASSVDGNTEAFF. For the CDR3, the DNA is TGTGCCAGCAGCGTAGACGGGAACACTGAAGCTTTCTTT. The full variable domain, with the rest looked up from reference TRBV9 and TRBJ1-1, is DSGVTQTPKHLITATGQRVTLRCSPRSGDLSVYWYQQSLDQGLQFLIQYYNGEERAKGNILERFSAQQFPDLHSELNLSSLELGDSALYFCASSVDGNTEAFFGQGTRLTVV.